These 22 T cell receptor beta chains were all obtained from the same sample, sequenced in a study of blood T cell repertoires in COVID-19. Clones were sequenced by immunoSEQ multiplex PCR, and TCRdb holds only the in-frame ones, with some missing. The profile covers 110,000 or so clones, with 84% appearing a single time and around 8% taken by the ten largest. The sequenced sample consisted of peripheral blood. The receptors come from a woman aged 40 to 50 with acute or convalescent COVID-19.

CDR3 in amino acids: CASSLAGGDTQYF. In DNA form, the CDR3 reads TGTGCCAGCAGCTTAGCGGGTGGAGATACGCAGTATTTT. The chain uses TRBV11-2 and TRBJ2-3; no definite D call. CDR1 SGHAT and CDR2 FQNNGV come from the germline V gene. CDR3 length: 13 amino acids. Trimming cost V 1 base and J 5 bases, with 7 bases left between them.

Note on this clone: Mismatch with germline at one junction end may stem from a read error. The rearrangement uses TRBV3-1 (or the pseudogene TRBV3-2) and TRBJ2-6; TRBD2 is a possible D gene (6 bases). CDR1 is LGHDT, CDR2 YNNKEL, per germline (reference sequence). This CDR3 spans 20 amino acids. Written as DNA, the CDR3 is TGTGCCAGCAGCCAAGATGGCTACCGGGGGAACCCCTCTTGGGCCAACGTCCTGACTTTC. This codes for CASSQDGYRGNPSWANVLTF.

For the CDR3, the DNA is TGCAGCGTTACCACAACCGGGACAGGGAACTATGGCTACACCTTC. Translating it yields CSVTTTGTGNYGYTF. V and J are TRBV29-1 and TRBJ1-2; 9 bases line up with TRBD1. Germline CDR1 SQVTM, CDR2 ANQGSEA. With 5 bases clipped from V and 2 bases from J, the junction kept 9 bases outside the gene matches. CDR3 length equals 15 residues.

This clone turned up a few times. This chain joins TRBV12-3 or TRBV12-4 and TRBJ1-1; a possible D gene is TRBD1 (6 bases). The CDR3 extends over 13 amino acids. V lost 6 bases and J 4 bases, leaving 12 bases between the germline ends. DNA for the CDR3: TGTGCCAGCAGGCAGGGGTGGGGCACTGAAGCTTTCTTT. Amino acids: CASRQGWGTEAFF.

The chain joins TRBV7-9 to TRBJ1-2, with D perhaps TRBD1 (5 bases). Trimming took off 0 bases at V and 8 bases at J, with 10 bases between the two ends. Germline V gene sequence: CDR1 SEHNR, CDR2 FQNEAQ (reference sequence). The CDR3 sequence is 13 residues long. CDR3 in amino acids: CASSLATVKGYTF. In nucleotides, the CDR3 is TGTGCCAGCAGCTTAGCGACAGTGAAGGGCTACACCTTC.

The gene calls are TRBV23-1 and TRBJ2-5, with D tentatively TRBD1 (6 bases). TRBV23-1 is filed as an ORF, its function uncertain. This CDR3 is built from 16 residues. The ends were cut back, 0 bases at V and 5 bases at J, with 16 bases in the middle. Written as DNA, the CDR3 is TGCGCCAGCAGTCAATCGACCTCACAGGGATTCGAGACCCAGTACTTC. It codes for CASSQSTSQGFETQYF.

The chain has TRBV11-2 and TRBJ2-2, with D unclear. Germline CDR1 is SGHAT and CDR2 is FQNNGV. Trimming cost V 0 bases and J 6 bases, with 5 bases left between them. The length of the CDR3 is 13 residues. DNA of the CDR3: TGTGCCAGCAGCTTAGAGGGCTCCGGGGAGCTGTTTTTT. This gives the protein CASSLEGSGELFF.

This rearrangement joins TRBV13 to TRBJ1-2, with TRBD1 matching over 11 bases. The CDR3 has 14 amino acids. The germline CDR1 and CDR2 sequences are PRHDT and FYEKMQ (reference sequence). The V segment lost 5 bases and the J segment 3 bases; nucleotides outside the gene matches: 2. CDR3 amino acids: CASSLGQGDYGYTF. CDR3 nucleotides: TGTGCCAGCAGCCTGGGACAGGGGGACTATGGCTACACCTTC.

The rearrangement joins TRBV6-6 to TRBJ1-5; 8 bases map to TRBD1. Trimming removed 8 bases from V and 0 bases from J; junction bases left unmatched: 9. The CDR3 runs to 16 residues. Germline CDR1 is MNHNY and CDR2 is SVGAGI (reference sequence). This chain's CDR3 is CASGDRRPYSNQPQHF. CDR3 nucleotides: TGTGCCAGCGGGGACAGGCGACCTTATAGCAATCAGCCCCAGCATTTT.

This clone was counted a single time. The chain links TRBV10-1 to TRBJ2-3; 12 bases line up with TRBD2. V shed 5 bases and J 3 bases; nucleotides not matched to a gene: 6. From germline, CDR1 is WNHNN and CDR2 SYGVQD (reference sequence). This CDR3 has 16 residues. The CDR3: CASSSDLAGGTDTQYF. CDR3 coding DNA: TGCGCCAGCAGTTCCGATCTAGCGGGGGGGACAGATACGCAGTATTTT.

Many counts were recorded for this clone. The chain carries TRBV3-1 (or the pseudogene TRBV3-2) and TRBJ2-7; 9 bases agree with TRBD2. V was pared by 4 bases and J by 0 bases, with 16 bases of the junction left unmatched. Germline V lookup: CDR1 LGHDT, CDR2 YNNKEL (reference sequence). This CDR3 comprises 19 residues. The CDR3, as DNA: TGTGCCAGCAGCCCGAGATTAGCGGGGGCCATTTCGAGCTCCTACGAGCAGTACTTC. This gives the protein CASSPRLAGAISSSYEQYF.

The genes are TRBV11-3 and TRBJ2-6, with D possibly matching TRBD1 (5 bases). The CDR3 totals 15 residues. Germline V gene sequence: CDR1 SGHNT, CDR2 YENEEA. Trimming stripped 5 bases from V and 1 base from J, with 9 bases between. The CDR3 coding sequence is TGTGCCAGCAGCCCAGCAGGGTCTGGGGCCAACGTCCTGACTTTC. Translation: CASSPAGSGANVLTF.

This chain joins TRBV4-2 and TRBJ1-2; no clear D. CDR3 length: 14 amino acids. With 0 bases removed from V and 4 bases from J, the gap between germline ends came to 9 bases. The V gene's germline CDR1 is LGHNA and CDR2 YNFKEQ. The CDR3 DNA reads TGTGCCAGCAGCCAAGAGCCACGCGCCTATGGCTACACCTTC. Protein: CASSQEPRAYGYTF.

This chain links TRBV2 with TRBJ1-2; tentative D call: TRBD1 (6 bases). The germline V and J ends were trimmed by 3 bases and 7 bases, with 12 bases remaining between them. The CDR3 consists of 13 residues. The germline gives CDR1 SNHLY, CDR2 FYNNEI. CDR3 residues: CASSDAGASGYTF. Written as DNA, the CDR3 is TGTGCCAGCAGTGATGCGGGGGCATCTGGCTACACCTTC.

The chain combines TRBV29-1 with TRBJ2-7; 10 bases line up with TRBD2. After removal of 4 bases from V and 0 bases from J, the junction contained 0 bases not matched to a gene. The CDR3 totals 13 residues. The germline gives CDR1 SQVTM, CDR2 ANQGSEA. The CDR3 region is CSVGTSGSYEQYF. CDR3 nucleotides: TGCAGCGTTGGGACTAGCGGCTCCTACGAGCAGTACTTC.

CDR3 nucleotide sequence: TGTGCCAGCAGCCTTACAGGGTTCGGCTACACCTTC. Amino acid sequence: CASSLTGFGYTF. The gene calls are TRBV7-8 and TRBJ1-2; D perhaps matches TRBD1 (6 bases). Germline assignment: CDR1 SGHVS and CDR2 FQNEAQ. V was trimmed by 5 bases and J by 8 bases, leaving 12 bases between them. The CDR3 runs 12 residues.

The J gene is TRBJ1-2, the V gene TRBV6-5; TRBD1 agrees at 10 bases. The CDR3 contains 14 residues. Germline loops: CDR1 MNHEY, CDR2 SVGAGI. With 5 bases clipped from V and 6 bases from J, the junction kept 6 bases outside the gene matches. Here the CDR3 reads CASSRDRGLNGYTF. The CDR3 DNA sequence: TGTGCCAGCAGTCGGGACAGGGGTTTGAATGGCTACACCTTC.

The genes are TRBV30 and TRBJ1-1; maybe TRBD1 (5 bases). There are 13 residues in the CDR3. Trimming stripped 6 bases from V and 0 bases from J, with 11 bases between. Germline CDR1 GTSNPN, CDR2 SVGIG (reference sequence). The CDR3: CACHLTVNTEAFF. In DNA form, the CDR3 reads TGTGCCTGCCACCTGACAGTGAACACTGAAGCTTTCTTT.

This clone is a singleton in its sample. The V and J genes are TRBV30 and TRBJ2-7; TRBD1 aligns across 8 bases. V lost 3 bases, J lost 3 bases, and 7 bases stayed unmatched. This CDR3 is 14 amino acids long. Looked up from germline, CDR1 is GTSNPN and CDR2 is SVGIG (reference sequence). The CDR3 is CAWRSGRGLYEQYF. The CDR3 DNA reads TGTGCCTGGAGGAGCGGCAGGGGGCTCTACGAGCAGTACTTC.

The chain couples TRBV15 to TRBJ1-4, with 7 bases aligning to TRBD1. The CDR3 totals 15 residues. CDR1 is LNHNV and CDR2 is YYDKDF in the germline V gene (reference sequence). Losses at the gene ends were 1 base for V and 8 bases for J; bases not matched to a gene: 7. CDR3: CATSRGEGAREKLFF. The CDR3 bases are TGTGCCACCAGCAGAGGTGAGGGGGCTAGAGAAAAACTGTTTTTT.

This chain links TRBV9 with TRBJ1-4, with D perhaps matching TRBD1 (5 bases). Germline V lookup: CDR1 SGDLS, CDR2 YYNGEE. V shed 4 bases and J shed 5 bases, with 12 bases lying between them. This CDR3 is built from 14 residues. DNA for the CDR3: TGTGCCAGCAGCCTGGGACTGATGAATGAAAAACTGTTTTTT. Its protein is CASSLGLMNEKLFF. Full variable domain (outside the CDR3, taken from reference TRBV9 and TRBJ1-4): DSGVTQTPKHLITATGQRVTLRCSPRSGDLSVYWYQQSLDQGLQFLIQYYNGEERAKGNILERFSAQQFPDLHSELNLSSLELGDSALYFCASSLGLMNEKLFFGSGTQLSVL.

This clone showed up just once. The rearrangement joins TRBV3-1 (or the pseudogene TRBV3-2) to TRBJ2-3, with D possibly TRBD2 on 6 matching bases. CDR3 size: 18 residues. In germline, CDR1 is LGHDT, CDR2 YNNKEL (reference sequence). V shed 0 bases and J shed 4 bases, with 20 bases lying between them. The CDR3 DNA is TGTGCCAGCAGCCAAGAGGAAAGGGCGAGATGGGGGGCAGATACGCAGTATTTT. Amino acids: CASSQEERARWGADTQYF.